This T cell receptor beta chain was profiled in a study of blood T cells in healthy people across ages. Turning to the study itself: About one barcoded TCR beta cDNA was captured per two T cells.

Donors were healthy Caucasian individuals from Russia aged roughly 6 to 95. There are a few counts of this clonotype. For the second PCR, which ran for about 7 to 11 cycles, a sample-barcoded 5' primer and a J-beta primer mix were used. TCRdb fed the 5' RACE reads into MiXCR, producing one record per CDR3 protein. The sample has some 690,000 distinct CDR3 sequences; approximately 21% are singletons. CDR3 length equals 14 residues. V was shortened by 5 bases and J by 3 bases, with 10 bases between the two germline ends. This TCR was sampled from a man between 65 and 85 years old in good health. Sequencing was carried out using blood. The chain recombines TRBV12-3 or TRBV12-4 with TRBJ2-2; a possible D gene is TRBD1 (5 bases). The CDR3 is CASSQGLYTGELFF. CDR3 nucleotides: TGTGCCAGCAGTCAGGGATTATACACCGGGGAGCTGTTTTTT.